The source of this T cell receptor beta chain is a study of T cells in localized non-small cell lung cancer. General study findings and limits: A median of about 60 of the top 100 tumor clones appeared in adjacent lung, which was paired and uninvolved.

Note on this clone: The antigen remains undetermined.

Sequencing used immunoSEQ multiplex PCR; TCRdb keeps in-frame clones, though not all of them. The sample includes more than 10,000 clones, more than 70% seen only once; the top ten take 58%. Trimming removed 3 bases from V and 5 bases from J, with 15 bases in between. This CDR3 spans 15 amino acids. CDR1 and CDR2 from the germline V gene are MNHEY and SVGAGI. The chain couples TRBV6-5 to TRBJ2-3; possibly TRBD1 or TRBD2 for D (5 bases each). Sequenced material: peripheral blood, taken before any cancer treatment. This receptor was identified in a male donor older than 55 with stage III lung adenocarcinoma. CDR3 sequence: CASSYTLDSGDTQYF. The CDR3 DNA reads TGTGCCAGCAGTTATACCCTCGACAGCGGAGATACGCAGTATTTT.